This T cell receptor beta chain was recorded in a study of Ad26.COV2.S vaccination and SARS-CoV-2 variants (dated by TCRdb to about 2021). Background for the entire study: Donors in the vaccine arm were drawn from COV1001, a phase I-IIa trial of Ad26.COV2.S in healthy adults that was multicentre, randomized, double-blind and placebo-controlled. Investigators did not know the trial group allocation while performing experiments and assessing outcomes. Ad26.COV2.S was administered intramuscularly at a dose of 5x10^10 or 1x10^11 viral particles, either as one shot or as two shots given 56 days apart. TCRbeta repertoire sequencing served as the tool for gauging how specific and how broad the SARS-CoV-2-reactive T cell receptors were following Ad26.COV2.S vaccination. Participants in the trial were split at random into five groups of five each, receiving low-dose or high-dose Ad26.COV2.S once or twice, or else placebo on both occasions. The TCR-sequenced set comprised approximately 32 samples: approximately 20 Ad26.COV2.S vaccine recipients, 5 placebo recipients and 8 SARS-CoV-2 convalescent individuals. Summary of the overall study and its limitations: Vaccine and placebo recipients had similar non-spike TCR breadth, a finding consistent with the vaccine containing only spike. Comparing responses between vaccine doses or regimens was not something the study was powered to do. Substantial breadth of spike-specific CD8+ and CD4+ T cell responses was reported after vaccination. Higher spike-specific TCR breadth was observed in Ad26.COV2.S recipients than in placebo recipients (P = 0.0014). According to the authors, total T cell responses may have been underestimated by the TCR breadth and depth analyses.

Of note for this clone: The antigen it recognizes is unknown. No quality values exist for individual bases; no much larger clone is one base distant.

The junction shows trimming of 1 base on V and 3 bases on J, plus 10 bases between the germline ends. Including cysteine and phenylalanine, the CDR3 has 15 amino acids. Left in the record is the CDR3 DNA by itself, 45 bases read in frame from the first base. Per the germline V gene, MNHEY is the CDR1 and SVGAGI is the CDR2. The immunoSEQ Assay was used to sequence TCRbeta CDR3 regions. After extraction, genomic DNA underwent amplification by bias-controlled multiplex PCR, followed by high-throughput sequencing. The original pipeline was this. To quantify the absolute abundance of every unique TCRbeta CDR3 region, sequences were collapsed and filtered. T cell fraction was estimated by normalizing TCRbeta template counts to usable DNA, with usable DNA measured through amplification of reference genes found in all nucleated cells. Repertoire TCRs were annotated as SARS-CoV-2-specific when V gene, CDR3 amino acid sequence and J gene were exactly matched to a known reactive TCR set. The reference SARS-CoV-2 TCR set was derived from MIRA and filtered for enrichment in COVID-19-positive ImmuneCODE repertoires, a step that removed public or cross-reactive TCRs. Using the MIRA antigens, annotated TCRs were further analysed by specific ORF or by position within an ORF. Depth was the summed frequency of annotated unique rearrangements, while breadth was defined as annotated unique rearrangements over total unique productive rearrangements. Two-sided Wilcoxon rank-sum tests were used to compare TCR breadth between groups. What TCRdb holds here is the immuneACCESS table cut down to in-frame rearrangements. Part of the clones is not present; checked against another copy, under half of the missing clones reflect an unresolved V gene, and the others are unexplained. V and J calls and clone size come straight from that table; D and trimming were deduced from the DNA. The sample has 380,000 or so clones on record, 80% to 90% of them singletons. The ten largest make up 7.4% of the sample.

The treatment or condition label, read with the paper, signifies: 15 to 20 received Ad26.COV2.S at low or high dose, single or two shots; roughly 5 received placebo; per-sample allocation not given. Repertoires of vaccine and placebo recipients were sequenced from samples taken on day 63 after the first injection. Between 29 July and 7 August 2020, Cohort 1b enrolled fewer than 30 adults aged 18-55 years at one site in Boston, USA. Ad26.COV2.S was a replication-incompetent adenovirus type 26 vector that expressed a prefusion-stabilized SARS-CoV-2 spike protein derived from the original Wuhan strain.

The origin of this receptor is a person between 18 and 65 years old who received the Ad26.COV2.S COVID-19 vaccine or a placebo. The starting material was peripheral blood, obtained in a trial of Ad26.COV2.S vaccine versus placebo. The chain links TRBV6-5 with TRBJ2-1; no D gene is confidently identified. The nucleotide sequence is given as TGTGCCAGCAGTTACTGGGTGATCTTCTACAATGAGCAGTTCTTC. This sequence encodes CASSYWVIFYNEQFF.